This T cell receptor (beta chain) appears in the sequencing data of a study of blood T cell repertoires in COVID-19. The CDR3 loop spans 15 amino acids. Germline-derived CDR1 and CDR2 are SGHNT and YYREEE (reference sequence). Trimming removed 4 bases at V and 5 bases at J, with 18 bases between. Generated by immunoSEQ multiplex PCR, the TCRdb table keeps only in-frame clones and is missing some. This sample has 430,000 or so clones, with 70% to 90% found just once. The rearrangement uses TRBV5-4 and TRBJ2-5, with D perhaps TRBD1 (6 bases). This TCR was sampled from a young man with COVID-19, enrolled during active disease. Sequencing was done on a sample of peripheral blood. CDR3 nucleotide sequence: TGTGCCAGCAGCCCTCAATCCAGGGGTAGGGAGACCCAGTACTTC. Amino acids: CASSPQSRGRETQYF.